Listed here are 23 T cell receptor beta chains from one sample, sequenced in a study of control samples from healthy donors and cancer patients. This table comes from immunoSEQ multiplex PCR, and its TCRdb copy is limited to in-frame clones, with some not included. The profile shows more than 110,000 clones, about 85% of them singletons. Input material: blood. These receptors all stem from a woman aged 25 to 39 in good health.

The V gene is TRBV6-2 or TRBV6-3, the J gene TRBJ1-1, with TRBD1 identical over 7 bases. Germline lookup yields CDR1 MNHEY and CDR2 SVGEGT. Trimming cost V 5 bases and J 5 bases; bases outside gene matches: 5. CDR3 length: 13 amino acids. The CDR3 sequence: CASSDRVLTEAFF. The CDR3 region has the DNA TGTGCCAGCAGTGACAGGGTACTTACTGAAGCTTTCTTT.

The gene calls are TRBV5-1 and TRBJ1-6, with TRBD1 matching 8 bases. The ends lost 4 bases at V and 6 bases at J; junction bases unmatched: 6. The CDR3 sequence is 15 residues long. Per germline, CDR1 SGHRS and CDR2 YFSETQ. CDR3 region: CASSPGTGGNSPLHF. CDR3 sequence (DNA): TGCGCCAGCAGCCCGGGGACAGGCGGTAATTCACCCCTCCACTTT.

This chain joins TRBV7-8 and TRBJ2-3, with D possibly matching TRBD2 (5 bases). Trimming removed 1 base at V and 4 bases at J, with 12 bases between. CDR1 and CDR2 (germline): SGHVS, FQNEAQ. The CDR3 covers 15 residues. CDR3 bases: TGTGCCAGCAGCTTAGGCTCGGGCGGGTCAGATACGCAGTATTTT. Translated, it gives CASSLGSGGSDTQYF. The full variable domain, completed using reference TRBV7-8 and TRBJ2-3, is GAGVSQSPRYKVAKRGQDVALRCDPISGHVSLFWYQQALGQGPEFLTYFQNEAQLDKSGLPSDRFFAERPEGSVSTLKIQRTQQEDSAVYLCASSLGSGGSDTQYFGPGTRLTVL.

CDR3 nucleotide sequence: TGTGCCAGCAGCTTGTGGACTCCGAACACCGGGGAGCTGTTTTTT. Translating it yields CASSLWTPNTGELFF. The chain has TRBV5-5 and TRBJ2-2; a weak D match, TRBD2 (5 bases). CDR3 size: 15 residues. Germline loops: CDR1 SGHKS, CDR2 YYEKEE (reference sequence). Trimming took 1 base from V and 0 from J, leaving 7 bases between them.

The J gene is TRBJ2-1, the V gene TRBV18; perhaps TRBD2 as D (6 bases). CDR3 length: 15 amino acids. Looked up from germline, CDR1 is KGHSH and CDR2 is LQKENI. The ends were cut back, 6 bases at V and 0 bases at J, with 12 bases in the middle. The CDR3 region is CASSPSGLSYNEQFF. The CDR3 DNA reads TGTGCCAGCTCGCCCAGCGGGCTCTCCTACAATGAGCAGTTCTTC. Filled out from reference TRBV18 and TRBJ2-1, the complete variable domain reads NAGVMQNPRHLVRRRGQEARLRCSPMKGHSHVYWYRQLPEEGLKFMVYLQKENIIDESGMPKERFSAEFPKEGPSILRIQQVVRGDSAAYFCASSPSGLSYNEQFFGPGTRLTVL.

V and J are TRBV3-1 (or the pseudogene TRBV3-2) and TRBJ1-2; D uncertain. The CDR3 extends over 16 amino acids. V dropped 4 bases and J dropped 5 bases, with 20 bases sitting between them. CDR1 and CDR2 from the germline V gene are LGHDT and YNNKEL (reference sequence). The CDR3 nucleotides read TGTGCCAGCAGCCCTCTGGCGGTGAAGGGAGAATATGGCTACACCTTC. Translated, it gives CASSPLAVKGEYGYTF.

The chain has TRBV30 and TRBJ2-7, with 11 bases lining up with TRBD2. This CDR3 has 14 amino acids. Germline CDR1 and CDR2: GTSNPN and SVGIG (reference sequence). The V gene end was trimmed by 3 bases and the J gene end by 3 bases; junction bases not matched to a gene: 4. The CDR3 is CAWSEGLAVYEQYF. As DNA, the CDR3 is TGTGCCTGGAGCGAGGGACTAGCGGTCTACGAGCAGTACTTC.

The V and J genes are TRBV6-5 and TRBJ1-5; unclear D gene. Germline V gives CDR1 MNHEY, CDR2 SVGAGI. The CDR3 spans 13 residues. V lost 0 bases and J 6 bases, leaving 6 bases between the germline ends. The CDR3 bases are TGTGCCAGCAGTTACTCCCCTGGTCAGCCCCAGCATTTT. Its protein is CASSYSPGQPQHF.

The chain recombines TRBV5-4 with TRBJ2-1; 8 bases match TRBD2. With 4 bases clipped from V and 6 bases from J, the junction kept 9 bases outside the gene matches. From germline, CDR1 is SGHNT and CDR2 YYREEE (reference sequence). The CDR3 runs to 15 residues. CDR3 amino acids: CASSRGSSGSNEQFF. As DNA, the CDR3 is TGTGCCAGCAGCCGCGGGTCGAGCGGGAGCAATGAGCAGTTCTTC. Supplemented by reference TRBV5-4 and TRBJ2-1, the full variable domain reads ETGVTQSPTHLIKTRGQQVTLRCSSQSGHNTVSWYQQALGQGPQFIFQYYREEENGRGNFPPRFSGLQFPNYSSELNVNALELDDSALYLCASSRGSSGSNEQFFGPGTRLTVL.

The chain employs TRBV27 and TRBJ2-7; D ambiguous. V lost 0 bases to trimming and J lost 7 bases, with 13 bases between them. The CDR3 has 14 residues. Germline CDR1 and CDR2: MNHEY and SMNVEV (reference sequence). CDR3 sequence: CASSLSGSIREQYF. CDR3 DNA sequence: TGTGCCAGCAGTTTATCAGGCAGCATAAGGGAGCAGTACTTC.

The rearrangement uses TRBV5-1 and TRBJ2-3; D remains ambiguous. This CDR3 region has 16 residues. Germline V gives CDR1 SGHRS, CDR2 YFSETQ. V lost 4 bases, J lost 0 bases, and 15 bases lay in between. Here the CDR3 reads CASSEESLISTDTQYF. The CDR3 DNA is TGCGCCAGCAGCGAGGAGAGCCTGATTAGCACAGATACGCAGTATTTT.

The chain combines TRBV9 with TRBJ1-1; no clear D gene. With 4 bases removed from V and 4 bases from J, the gap between germline ends came to 11 bases. Germline CDR1 and CDR2: SGDLS and YYNGEE. There are 13 residues in the CDR3. CDR3 in amino acids: CASSPGVGTEAFF. The CDR3 nucleotides read TGTGCCAGCAGCCCCGGGGTTGGCACTGAAGCTTTCTTT.

The chain has TRBV10-1 and TRBJ1-5; D unresolved. The germline V and J ends were trimmed by 3 bases and 9 bases, with 15 bases remaining between them. CDR1 and CDR2 from the germline V gene are WNHNN and SYGVQD (reference sequence). CDR3 size: 14 residues. The CDR3 region has the DNA TGCGCCAGCAGTGATGGGAATGGTGGTCTGCCCCAGCATTTT. Amino acids: CASSDGNGGLPQHF.

This sequence joins TRBV5-8 and TRBJ2-1, with 8 bases lining up with TRBD2. Trimming at V came to 4 bases and at J to 0 bases, leaving 9 bases not matched to a gene. CDR3 length: 17 residues. From germline, CDR1 is SGHTS and CDR2 YDEGEE. The CDR3, as DNA: TGTGCCAGCAGCCGCGCCCTACTAGCGGACTCCTACAATGAGCAGTTCTTC. Its translation: CASSRALLADSYNEQFF. The variable domain in full, with the rest retrieved from reference TRBV5-8 and TRBJ2-1, is EAGVTQSPTHLIKTRGQQATLRCSPISGHTSVYWYQQALGLGLQFLLWYDEGEERNRGNFPPRFSGRQFPNYSSELNVNALELEDSALYLCASSRALLADSYNEQFFGPGTRLTVL.

The chain links TRBV5-1 to TRBJ2-3; no definite D call. CDR3 length: 12 amino acids. Germline CDR1 reads SGHRS; CDR2 reads YFSETQ. With 4 bases removed from V and 7 bases from J, the gap between germline ends came to 10 bases. This chain's CDR3 is CASSPVGYTQYF. The CDR3 region has the DNA TGCGCCAGCAGCCCGGTTGGTTATACGCAGTATTTT.

This chain joins TRBV19 and TRBJ2-7, with D perhaps TRBD1 (6 bases). Trimming cost V 4 bases and J 3 bases, with 19 bases left between them. Germline values: CDR1 LNHDA, CDR2 SQIVND (reference sequence). The CDR3 contains 16 residues. The CDR3 DNA sequence: TGTGCCAGTAGTACGTACAACAGGGCAGGGATCTACGAGCAGTACTTC. Protein sequence: CASSTYNRAGIYEQYF.

The chain's CDR3 is CASSLSREKGNTGELFF. CDR3 sequence (DNA): TGTGCCAGCAGCTTATCTCGGGAGAAGGGGAACACCGGGGAGCTGTTTTTT. The V and J genes are TRBV7-2 and TRBJ2-2; TRBD2 might be the D (6 bases). Germline V lookup: CDR1 SGHTA, CDR2 FQGNSA. The CDR3 covers 17 residues. Trimming left V 2 bases short and J 1 base short, with 14 bases between.

This clone occurred a few times. This chain links TRBV4-1 with TRBJ1-4, with unresolved D. The CDR3 runs 14 residues. From germline, CDR1 is MGHRA and CDR2 YSYEKL. V dropped 0 bases and J dropped 10 bases, with 12 bases sitting between them. The CDR3 loop is CASSQDRARGKLFF. CDR3 nucleotides: TGCGCCAGCAGCCAAGATCGGGCACGCGGAAAACTGTTTTTT.

The chain couples TRBV5-1 to TRBJ2-3; either TRBD1 or TRBD2 may fit D (6 bases each). Trimming removed 4 bases at V and 7 bases at J, with 13 bases between. The CDR3 runs to 13 residues. Per germline, CDR1 SGHRS and CDR2 YFSETQ. The CDR3 nucleotides are TGCGCCAGCAGCCCCCTGGGGGGCTATACGCAGTATTTT. It is translated as CASSPLGGYTQYF.

The rearrangement uses TRBV6-5 and TRBJ2-1, with TRBD2 matching over 7 bases. The V and J ends lost 6 bases and 7 bases, in that order; junction bases with no gene match: 12. Germline CDR1 reads MNHEY; CDR2 reads SVGAGI. The CDR3 is 15 amino acids. DNA for the CDR3: TGTGCCAGCAGCCTCCAGGGAGGGAAGGGAAATGAGCAGTTCTTC. Its translation: CASSLQGGKGNEQFF.

This clone came up once. The chain links TRBV4-1 to TRBJ2-5; D gene ambiguous. Between the trimmed V and J ends, which lost 0 bases and 5 bases, there was a span of 10 bases. The CDR3 sequence is 14 residues long. Germline V gene lookup returns CDR1 MGHRA and CDR2 YSYEKL. CDR3 sequence (DNA): TGCGCCAGCAGCCAAGAATATTGGTCGGAGACCCAGTACTTC. It yields the protein CASSQEYWSETQYF.

Details on this clone: At one end, the junction sequence differs from germline, possibly due to a read error. The CDR3 DNA follows: TGTGCTAGCAGCTTAGACCAGAACCGAGGGACCGGGGAGCTGTTTTTT. As protein: CASSLDQNRGTGELFF. The rearrangement uses TRBV7-7 and TRBJ2-2; tentatively, D is TRBD2 (5 bases). This CDR3 has 16 amino acids. Germline V gives CDR1 SSHAT, CDR2 FNYEAQ (reference sequence). The entire variable domain, with the rest obtained from reference TRBV7-7 and TRBJ2-2, is as follows: GAGVSQSPRYKVTKRGQDVTLRCDPISSHATLYWYQQALGQGPEFLTYFNYEAQPDKSGLPSDRFSAERPEGSISTLTIQRTEQRDSAMYRCASSLDQNRGTGELFFGEGSRLTVL.

The chain links TRBV5-1 to TRBJ1-2; 8 nucleotides agree with TRBD1. CDR3 length equals 14 residues. V lost 5 bases and J lost 2; bases outside the gene matches: 5. CDR1 SGHRS and CDR2 YFSETQ come from the germline V gene. DNA for the CDR3: TGCGCCAGCAGAGCAGGGGGCGAAAACTATGGCTACACCTTC. Translation gives CASRAGGENYGYTF.